These 5 T cell receptor beta chains came from one sample sequenced in a study of CD8 T cells in ankylosing spondylitis. TCRdb called the 5' RACE reads again in MiXCR, with one record for every CDR3 protein. The sample lists approximately 260,000 distinct CDR3 sequences, 18% occurring once. The sequenced sample consisted of blood, either unsorted or a sorted T cell fraction (not recorded which). These TCRs come from a male donor with ankylosing spondylitis or in good health (not recorded which).

The chain couples TRBV29-1 to TRBJ2-3; tentative D call: TRBD1 (6 bases). The germline V and J ends were trimmed by 2 bases and 0 bases, with 12 bases remaining between them. The CDR3 consists of 15 residues. Germline CDR1 SQVTM, CDR2 ANQGSEA. The chain's CDR3 is CSVELPGDSTDTQYF. CDR3 coding DNA: TGCAGCGTTGAACTCCCAGGGGATAGCACAGATACGCAGTATTTT.

This clonotype was detected only a few times. The rearrangement uses TRBV6-5 and TRBJ1-2, with 8 bases lining up with TRBD1. The CDR3 has 14 residues. The junction had 4 bases not matched to a gene; V was cut back by 0 bases and J by 7 bases. The germline V gene has CDR1 MNHEY and CDR2 SVGAGI. This CDR3 is CASSYSAGGFGYTF. The CDR3 region has the DNA TGTGCCAGCAGTTACTCGGCAGGGGGCTTTGGCTACACCTTC.

The chain links TRBV11-2 to TRBJ2-5; D remains unclear. CDR3 length: 16 residues. Germline CDR1 SGHAT, CDR2 FQNNGV. Trimming removed 0 bases at V and 0 bases at J, with 11 bases between. The CDR3 bases are TGTGCCAGCAGCTTAGATCGGGCAAACTACCAAGAGACCCAGTACTTC. Translation gives CASSLDRANYQETQYF.

This chain connects TRBV27 to TRBJ2-1; 14 nucleotides match TRBD2. This CDR3 has 16 residues. Germline V gene sequence: CDR1 MNHEY, CDR2 SMNVEV (reference sequence). The V segment lost 5 bases and the J segment 4 bases; nucleotides outside the gene matches: 4. The CDR3 nucleotides read TGTGCCAGCAGTCCCGGGACTAGCGGGAGATACAATGAGCAGTTCTTC. It encodes CASSPGTSGRYNEQFF.

This clonotype was counted only a few times. The rearrangement links TRBV29-1 to TRBJ2-7; 7 bases are a match to TRBD1. Germline V gene lookup returns CDR1 SQVTM and CDR2 ANQGSEA. The CDR3 totals 12 residues. Unmatched junction bases numbered 1, after V lost 3 bases and J lost 2 bases. The CDR3 loop is CSVETGTYEQYF. The CDR3 DNA reads TGCAGCGTTGAGACAGGGACCTACGAGCAGTACTTC.